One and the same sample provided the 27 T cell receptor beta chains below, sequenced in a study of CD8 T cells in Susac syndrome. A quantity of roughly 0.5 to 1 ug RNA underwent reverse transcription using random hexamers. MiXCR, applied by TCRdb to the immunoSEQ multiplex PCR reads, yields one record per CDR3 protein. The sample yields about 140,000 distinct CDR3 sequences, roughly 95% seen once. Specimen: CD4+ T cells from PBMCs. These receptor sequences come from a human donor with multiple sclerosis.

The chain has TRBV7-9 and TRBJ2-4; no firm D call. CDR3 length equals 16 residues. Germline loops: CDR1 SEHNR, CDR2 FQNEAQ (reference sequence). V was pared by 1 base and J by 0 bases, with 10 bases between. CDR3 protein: CASSLEAGLAKNIQYF. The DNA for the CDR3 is TGTGCCAGCAGCTTAGAGGCAGGCCTAGCCAAAAACATTCAGTACTTC.

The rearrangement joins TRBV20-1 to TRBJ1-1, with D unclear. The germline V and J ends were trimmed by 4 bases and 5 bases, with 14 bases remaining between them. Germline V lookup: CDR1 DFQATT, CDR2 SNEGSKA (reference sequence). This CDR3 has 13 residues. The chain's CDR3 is CSATSGRSTEAFF. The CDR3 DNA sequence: TGCAGTGCTACTTCCGGGAGGAGTACTGAAGCTTTCTTT.

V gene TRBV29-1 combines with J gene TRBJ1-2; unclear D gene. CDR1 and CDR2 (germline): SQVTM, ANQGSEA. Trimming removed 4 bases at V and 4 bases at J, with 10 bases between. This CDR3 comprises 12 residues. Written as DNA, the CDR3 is TGCAGCGTTGGTGGCAGCGCCTATGGCTACACCTTC. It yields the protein CSVGGSAYGYTF.

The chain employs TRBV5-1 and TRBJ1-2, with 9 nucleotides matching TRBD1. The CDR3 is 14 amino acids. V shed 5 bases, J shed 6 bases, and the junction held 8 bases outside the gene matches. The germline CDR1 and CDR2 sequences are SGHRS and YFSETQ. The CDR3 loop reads CASRPTGTGNGYTF. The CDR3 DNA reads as TGCGCCAGCAGACCGACCGGGACAGGGAATGGCTACACCTTC.

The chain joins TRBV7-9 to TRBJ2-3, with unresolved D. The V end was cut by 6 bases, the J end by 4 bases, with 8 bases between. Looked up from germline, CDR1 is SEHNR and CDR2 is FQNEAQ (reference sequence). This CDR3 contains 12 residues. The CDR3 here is CASSFPADTQYF. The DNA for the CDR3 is TGTGCCAGCAGTTTTCCCGCAGATACGCAGTATTTT.

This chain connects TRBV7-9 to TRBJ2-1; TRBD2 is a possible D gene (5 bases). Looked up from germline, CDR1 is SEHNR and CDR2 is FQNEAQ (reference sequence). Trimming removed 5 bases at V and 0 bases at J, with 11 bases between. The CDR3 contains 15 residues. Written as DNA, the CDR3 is TGTGCCAGCAGCCCCGGGGATAGCTCCTACAATGAGCAGTTCTTC. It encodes CASSPGDSSYNEQFF.

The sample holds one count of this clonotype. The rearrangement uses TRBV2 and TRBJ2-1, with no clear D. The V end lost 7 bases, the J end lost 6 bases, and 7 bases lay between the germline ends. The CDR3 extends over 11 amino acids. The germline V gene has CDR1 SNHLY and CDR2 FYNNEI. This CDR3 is CASTGPNEQFF. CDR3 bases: TGTGCCAGCACAGGCCCCAATGAGCAGTTCTTC.

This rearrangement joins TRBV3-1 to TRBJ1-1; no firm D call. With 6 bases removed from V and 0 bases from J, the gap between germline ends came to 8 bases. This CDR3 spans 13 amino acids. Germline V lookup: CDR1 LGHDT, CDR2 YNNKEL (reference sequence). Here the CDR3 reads CASRGGVNTEAFF. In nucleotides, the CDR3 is TGTGCCAGCAGGGGCGGGGTGAACACTGAAGCTTTCTTT. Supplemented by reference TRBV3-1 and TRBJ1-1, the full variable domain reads DTAVSQTPKYLVTQMGNDKSIKCEQNLGHDTMYWYKQDSKKFLKIMFSYNNKELIINETVPNRFSPKSPDKAHLNLHINSLELGDSAVYFCASRGGVNTEAFFGQGTRLTVV.

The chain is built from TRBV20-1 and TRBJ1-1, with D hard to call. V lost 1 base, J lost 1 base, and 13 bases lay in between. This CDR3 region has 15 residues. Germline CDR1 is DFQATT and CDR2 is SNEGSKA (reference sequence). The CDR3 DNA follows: TGCAGTGCTAGAGTCCCCTCCGTTAGGAACACTGAAGCTTTCTTT. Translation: CSARVPSVRNTEAFF.

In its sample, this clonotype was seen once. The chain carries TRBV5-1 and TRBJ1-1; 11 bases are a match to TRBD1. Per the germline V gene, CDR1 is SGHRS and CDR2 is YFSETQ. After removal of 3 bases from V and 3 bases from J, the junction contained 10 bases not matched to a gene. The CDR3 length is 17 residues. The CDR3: CASSWGQGGSYYTEAFF. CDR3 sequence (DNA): TGCGCCAGCAGCTGGGGACAGGGGGGTTCCTATTACACTGAAGCTTTCTTT.

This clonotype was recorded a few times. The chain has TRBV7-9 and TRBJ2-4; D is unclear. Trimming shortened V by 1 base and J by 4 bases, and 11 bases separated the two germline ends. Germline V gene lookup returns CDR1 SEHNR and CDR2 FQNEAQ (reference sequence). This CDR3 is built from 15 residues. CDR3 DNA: TGTGCCAGCAGCTTAGTGGCGTCCTCAAAAAACATTCAGTACTTC. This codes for CASSLVASSKNIQYF.

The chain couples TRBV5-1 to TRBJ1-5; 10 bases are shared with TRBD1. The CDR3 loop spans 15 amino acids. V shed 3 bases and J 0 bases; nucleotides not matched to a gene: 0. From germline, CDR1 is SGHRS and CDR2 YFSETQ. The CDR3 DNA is TGCGCCAGCAGCTGGACAGGGGGTAGCAATCAGCCCCAGCATTTT. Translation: CASSWTGGSNQPQHF.

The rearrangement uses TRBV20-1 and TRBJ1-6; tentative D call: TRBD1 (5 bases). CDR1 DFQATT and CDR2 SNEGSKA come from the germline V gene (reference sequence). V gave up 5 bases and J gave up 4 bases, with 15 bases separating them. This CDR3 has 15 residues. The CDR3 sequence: CSAHPGTPYNSPLHF. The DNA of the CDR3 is TGCAGTGCTCATCCCGGGACCCCGTATAATTCACCCCTCCACTTT.

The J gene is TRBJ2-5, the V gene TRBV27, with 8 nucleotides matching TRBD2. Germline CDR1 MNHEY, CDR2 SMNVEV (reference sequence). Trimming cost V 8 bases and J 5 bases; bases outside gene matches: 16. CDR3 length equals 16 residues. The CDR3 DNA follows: TGTGCCAGCGCACTCGGGATAGCGGGGATGGGTGAGACCCAGTACTTC. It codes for CASALGIAGMGETQYF.

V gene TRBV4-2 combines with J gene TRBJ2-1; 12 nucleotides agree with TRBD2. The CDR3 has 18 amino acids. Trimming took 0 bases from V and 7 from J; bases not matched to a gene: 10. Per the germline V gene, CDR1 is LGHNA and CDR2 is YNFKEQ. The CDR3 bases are TGTGCCAGCAGCCAAGAGACTAGCGGGAGCCCAGCGGGGAATGAGCAGTTCTTC. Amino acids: CASSQETSGSPAGNEQFF.

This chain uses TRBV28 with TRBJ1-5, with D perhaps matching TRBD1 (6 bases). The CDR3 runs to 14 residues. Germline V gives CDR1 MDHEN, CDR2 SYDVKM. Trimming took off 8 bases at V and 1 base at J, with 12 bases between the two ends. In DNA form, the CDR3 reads TGTGCCAGCGGTCTACAGGGAAGCAATCAGCCCCAGCATTTT. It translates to CASGLQGSNQPQHF.

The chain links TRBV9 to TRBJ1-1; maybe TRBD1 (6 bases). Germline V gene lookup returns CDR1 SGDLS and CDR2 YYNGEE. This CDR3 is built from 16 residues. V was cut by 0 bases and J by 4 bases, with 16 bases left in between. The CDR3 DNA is TGTGCCAGCAGCGTAGGTGGGTTGCGGGGGCTCACTGAAGCTTTCTTT. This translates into CASSVGGLRGLTEAFF.

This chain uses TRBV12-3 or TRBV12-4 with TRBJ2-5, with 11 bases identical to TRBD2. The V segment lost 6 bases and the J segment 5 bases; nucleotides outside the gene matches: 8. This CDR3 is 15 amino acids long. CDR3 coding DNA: TGTGCCAGCAGGATGGGACTAGCGGCCGGGGAGACCCAGTACTTC. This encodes CASRMGLAAGETQYF.

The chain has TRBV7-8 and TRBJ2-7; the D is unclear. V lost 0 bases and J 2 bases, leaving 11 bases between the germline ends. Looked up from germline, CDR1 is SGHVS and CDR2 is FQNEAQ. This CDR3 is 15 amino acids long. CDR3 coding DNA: TGTGCCAGCAGCTTAGCCCTCGGACGGGCCTACGAGCAGTACTTC. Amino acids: CASSLALGRAYEQYF.

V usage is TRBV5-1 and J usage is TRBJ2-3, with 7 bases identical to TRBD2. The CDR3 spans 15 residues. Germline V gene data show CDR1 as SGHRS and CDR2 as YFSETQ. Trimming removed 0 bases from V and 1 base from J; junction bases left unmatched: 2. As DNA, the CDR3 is TGCGCCAGCAGCTTGGCTAGCGGTGGCACAGATACGCAGTATTTT. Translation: CASSLASGGTDTQYF. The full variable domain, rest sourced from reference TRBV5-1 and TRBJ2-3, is KAGVTQTPRYLIKTRGQQVTLSCSPISGHRSVSWYQQTPGQGLQFLFEYFSETQRNKGNFPGRFSGRQFSNSRSEMNVSTLELGDSALYLCASSLASGGTDTQYFGPGTRLTVL.

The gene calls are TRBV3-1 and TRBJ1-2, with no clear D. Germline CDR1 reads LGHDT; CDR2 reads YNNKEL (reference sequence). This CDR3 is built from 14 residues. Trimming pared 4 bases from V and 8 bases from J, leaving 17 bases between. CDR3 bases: TGTGCCAGCAGCCCGACCACTCCCCTTGACGGCTACACCTTC. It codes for CASSPTTPLDGYTF.

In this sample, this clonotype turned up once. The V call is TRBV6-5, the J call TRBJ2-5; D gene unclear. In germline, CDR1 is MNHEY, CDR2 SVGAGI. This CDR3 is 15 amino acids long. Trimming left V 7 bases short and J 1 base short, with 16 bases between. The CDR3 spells CASTRSPVSQETQYF. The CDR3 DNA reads TGTGCCAGCACACGCTCGCCAGTAAGCCAAGAGACCCAGTACTTC.

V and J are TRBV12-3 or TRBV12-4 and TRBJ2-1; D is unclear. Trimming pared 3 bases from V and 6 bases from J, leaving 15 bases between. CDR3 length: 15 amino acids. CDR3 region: CASSFFSVLGNEQFF. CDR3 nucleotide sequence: TGTGCCAGCAGTTTTTTTAGTGTTTTGGGCAATGAGCAGTTCTTC.

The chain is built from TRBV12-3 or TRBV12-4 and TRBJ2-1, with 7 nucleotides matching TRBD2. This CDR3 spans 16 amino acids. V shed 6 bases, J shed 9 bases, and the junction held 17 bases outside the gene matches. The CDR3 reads CASRNSAGVGGGEQFF. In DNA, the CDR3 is TGTGCCAGCAGAAACAGCGCGGGAGTGGGCGGGGGTGAGCAGTTCTTC.

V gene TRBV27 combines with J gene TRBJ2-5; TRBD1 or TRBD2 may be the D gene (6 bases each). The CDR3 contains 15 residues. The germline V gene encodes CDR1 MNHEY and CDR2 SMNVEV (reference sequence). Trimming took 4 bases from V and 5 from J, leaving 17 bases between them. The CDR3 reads CASSWVSGARETQYF. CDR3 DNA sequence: TGTGCCAGCAGTTGGGTGTCGGGGGCGCGGGAGACCCAGTACTTC.

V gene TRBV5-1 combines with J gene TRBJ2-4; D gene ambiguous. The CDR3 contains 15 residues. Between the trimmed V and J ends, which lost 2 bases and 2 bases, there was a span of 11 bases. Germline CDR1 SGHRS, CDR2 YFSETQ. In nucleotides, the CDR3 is TGCGCCAGCAGCTTTTCGGGCGGATCCAAAAACATTCAGTACTTC. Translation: CASSFSGGSKNIQYF.

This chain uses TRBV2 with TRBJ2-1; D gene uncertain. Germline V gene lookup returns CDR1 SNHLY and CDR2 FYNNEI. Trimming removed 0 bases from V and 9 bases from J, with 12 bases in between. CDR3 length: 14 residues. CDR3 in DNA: TGTGCCAGCAGTGAAGCGTTTGTAGGTCGTGAGCAGTTCTTC. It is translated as CASSEAFVGREQFF. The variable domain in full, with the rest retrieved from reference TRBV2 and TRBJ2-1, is EPEVTQTPSHQVTQMGQEVILRCVPISNHLYFYWYRQILGQKVEFLVSFYNNEISEKSEIFDDQFSVERPDGSNFTLKIRSTKLEDSAMYFCASSEAFVGREQFFGPGTRLTVL.